This T cell receptor (beta chain) was documented in a study of cytomegalovirus exposure and HLA in healthy donors. At the level of the study: The approximately 670 first-cohort repertoires and the 120 or so validation repertoires shared the same platform, a later analysis reported. Whole-study findings and limits: Cytomegalovirus association was assigned to approximately 160 TCR beta chains. Reports indicated that the classifier achieved high specificity and sensitivity in diagnosing cytomegalovirus status.

Produced via immunoSEQ multiplex PCR; TCRdb's table is partial and in-frame only. Of roughly 300,000 clones in the sample, approximately 90% were seen once. The donors were part of the approximately 120-subject validation cohort, which stood apart from the roughly 640-subject first cohort. V trimming: 5 bases; J trimming: 7 bases; junction bases outside the gene matches: 5. Germline loops: CDR1 MDHEN, CDR2 SYDVKM. This CDR3 is 13 amino acids long. In regard to this clone: Its target is not known.

The chain has TRBV28 and TRBJ2-1; TRBD2 agrees at 7 bases. The sequence was collected from a woman aged 25 to 45 in good health and CMV-seropositive. Sequencing was performed on PBMCs. The CDR3 DNA sequence: TGTGCCAGCAGTCCCCCCGGGAGGAATGAGCAGTTCTTC. This translates into CASSPPGRNEQFF.